A single sample gave rise to the 14 T cell receptor beta chains below, sequenced in a study of OX40 agonist ivuxolimab in advanced cancers. The repertoire was sequenced with immunoSEQ multiplex PCR; TCRdb's copy has only in-frame clones and lacks some. This table holds 50,000 to 70,000 clones, around 87% found once. The sequencing here drew on CD4+ or CD8+ T cells sorted from blood, taken in a trial of the OX40 agonist ivuxolimab. The receptors come from an adult with an advanced solid tumor such as melanoma, head and neck, liver or kidney cancer.

This chain uses TRBV4-1 with TRBJ2-2; a weak D match, TRBD2 (6 bases). Trimming cost V 1 base and J 5 bases, with 11 bases left between them. The CDR3 extends over 15 amino acids. The germline V gene has CDR1 MGHRA and CDR2 YSYEKL. This CDR3 is CASSQAGGLTGELFF. The CDR3 nucleotides are TGCGCCAGCAGCCAAGCCGGAGGGCTTACCGGGGAGCTGTTTTTT.

V usage is TRBV11-2 and J usage is TRBJ2-7; the D is unclear. Trimming took 0 bases from V and 6 from J, leaving 12 bases between them. Germline V gene lookup returns CDR1 SGHAT and CDR2 FQNNGV. This CDR3 region has 14 residues. The chain's CDR3 is CASSLEALPGEQYF. In DNA, the CDR3 is TGTGCCAGCAGCTTAGAGGCCTTACCAGGCGAGCAGTACTTC.

The chain couples TRBV5-1 to TRBJ2-7; unclear D gene. This CDR3 has 14 residues. V was trimmed by 2 bases and J by 7 bases, leaving 16 bases between them. Per the germline V gene, CDR1 is SGHRS and CDR2 is YFSETQ. For the CDR3, the DNA is TGCGCCAGCAGCTTATCATCCCAAATGGGGGAGCAGTACTTC. As protein: CASSLSSQMGEQYF.

The chain couples TRBV21-1 to TRBJ2-3. TRBV21-1 is described as a pseudogene. This CDR3 region has 14 residues. The CDR3: CASSLARSTDTQYF. The CDR3 nucleotides are TGTGCCAGCAGTCTCGCCCGTAGCACAGATACGCAGTATTTT.

V gene TRBV4-1 combines with J gene TRBJ1-2; possible D gene TRBD1, 6 bases. This CDR3 spans 14 amino acids. In germline, CDR1 is MGHRA, CDR2 YSYEKL. Trimming stripped 3 bases from V and 6 bases from J, with 14 bases between. The CDR3 DNA reads as TGCGCCAGCAGCCACGCGGGGACACTGGATGGCTACACCTTC. Translating gives CASSHAGTLDGYTF.

The chain recombines TRBV7-9 with TRBJ1-2; D not certain. V lost 1 base, J lost 6 bases, and 6 bases lay in between. CDR1 SEHNR and CDR2 FQNEAQ come from the germline V gene (reference sequence). The CDR3 length is 12 residues. In DNA form, the CDR3 reads TGTGCCAGCAGCTTAGGGTTCGATGGCTACACCTTC. Translated: CASSLGFDGYTF.

This chain joins TRBV5-1 and TRBJ2-7; 10 bases fit TRBD1. The CDR3 covers 14 residues. Germline CDR1 reads SGHRS; CDR2 reads YFSETQ. V trimming: 0 bases; J trimming: 6 bases; junction bases outside the gene matches: 3. CDR3 coding DNA: TGCGCCAGCAGCTTGGCGACAGGGGGCGGCGAGCAGTACTTC. Translation: CASSLATGGGEQYF.

The J gene is TRBJ1-4, the V gene TRBV10-3; 9 bases are a match to TRBD1. With 2 bases clipped from V and 6 bases from J, the junction kept 22 bases outside the gene matches. This CDR3 has 21 residues. CDR1 and CDR2 (germline): ENHRY, SYGVKD. This CDR3 is CAISEPHIRLGQGFVHEKLFF. CDR3 in DNA: TGTGCCATCAGTGAGCCACATATTAGGTTGGGACAGGGCTTTGTCCATGAAAAACTGTTTTTT.

This clone was seen once. The rearrangement joins TRBV27 to TRBJ1-2, with TRBD1 identical over 7 bases. The trim removed 8 bases at V and 3 bases at J, leaving 6 bases unmatched. CDR3 length: 13 amino acids. The germline V gene encodes CDR1 MNHEY and CDR2 SMNVEV (reference sequence). As DNA, the CDR3 is TGTGCCAGCGGGTCAACAGGGGACTATGGCTACACCTTC. Its protein is CASGSTGDYGYTF.

The chain recombines TRBV7-9 with TRBJ1-3; D might be TRBD1 (6 bases). This CDR3 region has 16 residues. In germline, CDR1 is SEHNR, CDR2 FQNEAQ (reference sequence). The V end lost 5 bases, the J end lost 4 bases, and 18 bases lay between the germline ends. The CDR3 bases are TGTGCCAGCAGCCCCCGAGGGGGGGCGCAGGGAAACACCATATATTTT. Translating it yields CASSPRGGAQGNTIYF.

This clone has just a few counts. The chain recombines TRBV28 with TRBJ2-7, with TRBD2 matching 7 bases. CDR1 and CDR2 (germline): MDHEN, SYDVKM. V gave up 2 bases and J gave up 2 bases; unmatched junction bases: 24. The CDR3 sequence is 21 residues long. Written as DNA, the CDR3 is TGTGCCAGCAGTTTACCCTCCGATCTATCCTCCGGGACTACGGGACCCTACGAGCAGTACTTC. Protein product: CASSLPSDLSSGTTGPYEQYF. The whole variable domain, remainder taken from reference TRBV28 and TRBJ2-7, is DVKVTQSSRYLVKRTGEKVFLECVQDMDHENMFWYRQDPGLGLRLIYFSYDVKMKEKGDIPEGYSVSREKKERFSLILESASTNQTSMYLCASSLPSDLSSGTTGPYEQYFGPGTRLTVT.

The V gene is TRBV19, the J gene TRBJ1-1, with 11 positions matching TRBD1. In germline, CDR1 is LNHDA, CDR2 SQIVND (reference sequence). The CDR3 extends over 16 amino acids. Unmatched junction bases numbered 5, after V lost 3 bases and J lost 2 bases. Written as DNA, the CDR3 is TGTGCCAGTAGTATCCGGACAGGGGGCATTAACACTGAAGCTTTCTTT. Encoded protein: CASSIRTGGINTEAFF.

This chain uses TRBV27 with TRBJ1-2, with unresolved D. Trimming pared 4 bases from V and 7 bases from J, leaving 7 bases between. Germline-derived CDR1 and CDR2 are MNHEY and SMNVEV (reference sequence). This CDR3 region has 11 residues. The CDR3 region has the DNA TGTGCCAGCAGTTCCGGGTTTGGCTACACCTTC. Its translation is CASSSGFGYTF.

This chain connects TRBV5-1 to TRBJ1-2; D is unresolved. Germline V gives CDR1 SGHRS, CDR2 YFSETQ. CDR3 length: 13 residues. Trimming cost V 2 bases and J 7 bases, with 12 bases left between them. The CDR3 nucleotides are TGCGCCAGCAGCTTTGAAGGAGGTGGTGGCTACACCTTC. It codes for CASSFEGGGGYTF.